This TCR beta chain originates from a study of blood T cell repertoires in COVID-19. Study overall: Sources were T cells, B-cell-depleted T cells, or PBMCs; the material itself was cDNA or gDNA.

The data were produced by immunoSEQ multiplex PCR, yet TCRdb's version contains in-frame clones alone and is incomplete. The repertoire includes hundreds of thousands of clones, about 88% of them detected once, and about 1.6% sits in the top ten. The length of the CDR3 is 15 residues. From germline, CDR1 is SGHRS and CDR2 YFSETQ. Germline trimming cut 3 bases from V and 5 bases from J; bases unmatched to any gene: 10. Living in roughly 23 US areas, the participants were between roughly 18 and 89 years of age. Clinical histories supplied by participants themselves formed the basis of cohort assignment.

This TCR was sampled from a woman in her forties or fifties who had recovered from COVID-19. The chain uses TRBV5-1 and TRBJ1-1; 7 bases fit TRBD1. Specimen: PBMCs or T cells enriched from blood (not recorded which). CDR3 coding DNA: TGCGCCAGCAGCTCGTTACAGGGGCGAGGGACTGAAGCTTTCTTT. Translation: CASSSLQGRGTEAFF.